Sequencing of this TCR beta chain was carried out in a study of T cells in Graves' hyperthyroidism and ophthalmopathy. This clonotype appeared a few times. Its matching antigen is unknown. Exclusion of a patient resulted from uncontrolled infection, other autoimmune disease, pregnancy or lactation. Researchers amplified the TCR beta CDR3 regions from RNA transcripts. Primed by the HTBI set, a first-round RT-PCR was run on the TCR CDR3. TCRdb itself ran the multiplex PCR reads through MiXCR, one entry per CDR3 protein. This table holds 490,000 or so distinct CDR3 sequences, roughly 23% found once. Study results and limitations: A model using 13 V-J features told ophthalmopathy apart from stable hyperthyroidism.

The sequence came from an older woman with Graves' ophthalmopathy. Source material: blood.

Here the CDR3 reads CASSQGRTGGDTQYF. The CDR3 DNA is TGTGCCAGCAGCCAAGGCAGGACAGGTGGAGATACGCAGTATTTT. This sequence joins TRBV3-1 and TRBJ2-3, with 7 bases that match TRBD1. Unmatched junction bases numbered 6, after V lost 1 base and J lost 5 bases. Germline-derived CDR1 and CDR2 are LGHDT and YNNKEL (reference sequence). CDR3 length: 15 amino acids.